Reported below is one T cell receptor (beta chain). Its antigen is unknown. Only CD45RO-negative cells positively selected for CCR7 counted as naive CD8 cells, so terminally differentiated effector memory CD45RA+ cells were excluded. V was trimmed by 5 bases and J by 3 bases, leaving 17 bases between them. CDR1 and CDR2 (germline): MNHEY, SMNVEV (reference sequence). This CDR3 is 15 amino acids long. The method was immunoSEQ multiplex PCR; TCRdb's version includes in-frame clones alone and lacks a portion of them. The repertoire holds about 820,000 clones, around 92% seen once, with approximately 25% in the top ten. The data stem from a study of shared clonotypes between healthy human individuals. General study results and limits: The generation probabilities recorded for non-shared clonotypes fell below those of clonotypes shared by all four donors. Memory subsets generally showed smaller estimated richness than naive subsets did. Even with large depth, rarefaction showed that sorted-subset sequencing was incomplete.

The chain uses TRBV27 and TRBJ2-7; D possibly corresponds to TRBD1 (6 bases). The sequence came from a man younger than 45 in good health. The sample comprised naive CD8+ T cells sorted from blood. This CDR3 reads CASSTTDSSYYEQYF. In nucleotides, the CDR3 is TGTGCCAGCAGTACCACGGACAGTAGTTACTACGAGCAGTACTTC.